The 27 T cell receptor beta chains listed next were all sequenced from one sample in a study of blood T cell repertoires in COVID-19. The method was immunoSEQ multiplex PCR; TCRdb's version includes in-frame clones alone and lacks a portion of them. The repertoire holds fewer than 250,000 clones, with around 90% as singletons. Sequencing was performed on PBMCs or T cells enriched from blood (not recorded which). The receptors derive from a man in his fifties who had been exposed to COVID-19.

Written as DNA, the CDR3 is TGTGCCAGCTCACCGAACCCGGCAGGGGGGAAAAAACTGTTTTTT. It specifies CASSPNPAGGKKLFF. The chain carries TRBV18 and TRBJ1-4; the match to TRBD1 covers 7 bases. The CDR3 totals 15 residues. The junction had 10 bases not matched to a gene; V was cut back by 3 bases and J by 9 bases. CDR1 and CDR2 from the germline V gene are KGHSH and LQKENI.

This chain joins TRBV27 and TRBJ1-1, with D hard to call. Per germline, CDR1 MNHEY and CDR2 SMNVEV (reference sequence). The CDR3 covers 15 residues. Trimming removed 4 bases from V and 1 base from J, with 13 bases in between. CDR3 protein: CASSSTRRENTEAFF. In nucleotides, the CDR3 is TGTGCCAGCAGTTCCACCCGTCGGGAGAACACTGAAGCTTTCTTT.

In this sample, this clone turned up once. The V call is TRBV3-1 (or the pseudogene TRBV3-2), the J call TRBJ2-5; TRBD2 agrees at 11 bases. With 4 bases clipped from V and 2 bases from J, the junction kept 3 bases outside the gene matches. The CDR3 runs 15 residues. CDR1 is LGHDT, CDR2 YNNKEL, per germline (reference sequence). CDR3 residues: CASSPRLAGQETQYF. In DNA form, the CDR3 reads TGTGCCAGCAGCCCTCGACTAGCGGGGCAAGAGACCCAGTACTTC.

The table lists this clone with many counts. The chain couples TRBV19 to TRBJ1-2; no firm D call. Per the germline V gene, CDR1 is LNHDA and CDR2 is SQIVND (reference sequence). The ends were cut back, 6 bases at V and 8 bases at J, with 16 bases in the middle. This CDR3 is built from 13 residues. The CDR3 region has the DNA TGTGCCAGTAGAGATCATCAGTTTCAAGGCTACACCTTC. This gives the protein CASRDHQFQGYTF.

The chain has TRBV7-2 and TRBJ2-3; TRBD1 agrees at 11 bases. Per germline, CDR1 SGHTA and CDR2 FQGNSA. This CDR3 has 15 amino acids. V dropped 4 bases and J dropped 5; count of bases not matched to a gene: 5. The CDR3 sequence is CASSSGQGDEDTQYF. The CDR3 nucleotides are TGTGCCAGCAGCTCGGGACAGGGGGACGAAGATACGCAGTATTTT.

The chain carries TRBV10-3 and TRBJ2-7; TRBD2 agrees at 9 bases. Germline V lookup: CDR1 ENHRY, CDR2 SYGVKD. This CDR3 has 14 residues. V was pared by 8 bases and J by 0 bases, with 5 bases of the junction left unmatched. The CDR3 DNA sequence: TGTGCCATCGGCGAGCGGGGGGTCTCCTACGAGCAGTACTTC. Protein product: CAIGERGVSYEQYF.

The chain recombines TRBV27 with TRBJ1-2; no firm D call. The germline V and J ends were trimmed by 6 bases and 5 bases, with 13 bases remaining between them. This CDR3 is 13 amino acids long. Germline lookup yields CDR1 MNHEY and CDR2 SMNVEV (reference sequence). CDR3 sequence (DNA): TGTGCCAGCAGCTACAGCCGATCGTATGGCTACACCTTC. This translates into CASSYSRSYGYTF.

J is TRBJ2-7 and V is TRBV18, with 9 bases matching TRBD1. The CDR3 totals 15 residues. CDR1 is KGHSH, CDR2 LQKENI, per germline. The J segment lost 3 bases and the V segment lost 2 bases, leaving 5 bases of the junction unmatched. The CDR3 region has the DNA TGTGCCAGCTCACCAGGGACAGGGAGGGGCTACGAGCAGTACTTC. As protein: CASSPGTGRGYEQYF.

The chain uses TRBV7-2 and TRBJ2-1, with 10 bases fitting TRBD2. After removal of 5 bases from V and 4 bases from J, the junction contained 5 bases not matched to a gene. Germline CDR1 is SGHTA and CDR2 is FQGNSA. This CDR3 spans 15 amino acids. CDR3 in amino acids: CASSPTSGDYNEQFF. The CDR3 bases are TGTGCCAGCAGCCCCACTAGCGGGGATTACAATGAGCAGTTCTTC.

V gene TRBV5-4 combines with J gene TRBJ2-5; 9 bases line up with TRBD1. V was pared by 3 bases and J by 5 bases, with 8 bases of the junction left unmatched. This CDR3 is built from 15 residues. Germline V gives CDR1 SGHNT, CDR2 YYREEE (reference sequence). CDR3 in DNA: TGTGCCAGCAGCTCACCAGGGACAGGGTCCGAGACCCAGTACTTC. Amino acid sequence: CASSSPGTGSETQYF.

The V gene is TRBV4-2, the J gene TRBJ2-2, with TRBD2 matching over 9 bases. The CDR3 runs 17 residues. CDR1 and CDR2 (germline): LGHNA, YNFKEQ. V lost 1 base and J lost 6; bases outside the gene matches: 9. CDR3 protein: CASSQVRRGGIAGELFF. The CDR3 DNA sequence: TGTGCCAGCAGCCAAGTCCGGCGGGGGGGTATCGCCGGGGAGCTGTTTTTT.

The chain carries TRBV11-2 and TRBJ1-4; D remains ambiguous. Germline V gene lookup returns CDR1 SGHAT and CDR2 FQNNGV. CDR3 size: 15 residues. The germline V and J ends were trimmed by 3 bases and 7 bases, with 15 bases remaining between them. Here the CDR3 DNA reads TGTGCCAGCAGCTTTAACATTGGGAGGAGTGAAAAACTGTTTTTT. Its protein is CASSFNIGRSEKLFF.

The chain links TRBV18 to TRBJ1-1; D remains unclear. Trimming removed 2 bases from V and 5 bases from J, with 15 bases in between. The CDR3 totals 15 residues. Germline V lookup: CDR1 KGHSH, CDR2 LQKENI. The DNA of the CDR3 is TGTGCCAGCTCACCAGACGCGGGAGGGCGGACTGAAGCTTTCTTT. This sequence encodes CASSPDAGGRTEAFF.

The chain is built from TRBV24-1 and TRBJ1-2; D is possibly TRBD1 (6 bases). Trimming removed 4 bases at V and 1 base at J, with 12 bases between. The germline gives CDR1 KGHDR, CDR2 SFDVKD. CDR3 length: 15 residues. DNA of the CDR3: TGTGCCACCAGTGAATTGGGGACATTTAACTATGGCTACACCTTC. This sequence encodes CATSELGTFNYGYTF.

Worth noting for this clone: Other DNA sequences in this sample translate to the same CDR3. V is TRBV5-1 and J is TRBJ2-3; 12 bases are a match to TRBD2. CDR1 is SGHRS and CDR2 is YFSETQ in the germline V gene. V lost 3 bases, J lost 1 base, and 3 bases stayed unmatched. This CDR3 is 16 amino acids long. The CDR3 region has the DNA TGCGCCAGCAGCTCCCGACTAGCGGGGGGCACAGATACGCAGTATTTT. Its translation: CASSSRLAGGTDTQYF.

This chain uses TRBV5-1 with TRBJ2-5; no firm D call. V lost 4 bases to trimming and J lost 3 bases, with 10 bases between them. This CDR3 comprises 13 residues. Per germline, CDR1 SGHRS and CDR2 YFSETQ. DNA for the CDR3: TGCGCCAGCAGCGTCCCGAGAAAAGAGACCCAGTACTTC. Translation: CASSVPRKETQYF.

The rearrangement joins TRBV5-1 to TRBJ2-2, with 9 bases lining up with TRBD2. CDR3 length: 16 amino acids. V shed 1 base, J shed 1 base, and the junction held 2 bases outside the gene matches. Germline loops: CDR1 SGHRS, CDR2 YFSETQ. DNA for the CDR3: TGCGCCAGCAGCTTGCTAGCGGGAAGGAACACCGGGGAGCTGTTTTTT. It translates to CASSLLAGRNTGELFF.

CDR3 sequence (DNA): TGTGCCAGCAGCCCGGAGACCTATAATTCACCCCTCCACTTT. This translates into CASSPETYNSPLHF. The chain has TRBV7-9 and TRBJ1-6; no definite D call. Germline CDR1 and CDR2: SEHNR and FQNEAQ (reference sequence). Trimming took 5 bases from V and 2 from J, leaving 7 bases between them. This CDR3 comprises 14 residues.

The rearrangement uses TRBV7-8 and TRBJ1-3; TRBD1 is a possible D gene (6 bases). CDR3 length: 14 residues. The germline V gene has CDR1 SGHVS and CDR2 FQNEAQ. The V gene lost 3 bases and the J gene lost 2 bases, with 8 bases spanning the gap. The CDR3 DNA reads TGTGCCAGCAGCTTCAGGGGAACTGGAAACACCATATATTTT. Its protein is CASSFRGTGNTIYF.

The CDR3 here is CASKRPGNSGNTIYF. The CDR3 bases are TGTGCCAGTAAAAGACCAGGGAACTCTGGAAACACCATATATTTT. The V call is TRBV19, the J call TRBJ1-3; D possibly corresponds to TRBD1 (5 bases). CDR3 size: 15 residues. V shed 7 bases and J shed 0 bases, with 13 bases lying between them. Germline assignment: CDR1 LNHDA and CDR2 SQIVND (reference sequence).

The rearrangement uses TRBV25-1 and TRBJ2-2; TRBD1 might be the D (6 bases). The CDR3 loop spans 15 amino acids. CDR1 is MGHDK and CDR2 is SYGVNS in the germline V gene. V shed 1 base and J shed 3 bases, with 9 bases lying between them. The CDR3 DNA sequence: TGTGCCAGCAGTGAATCGAGGGGGTACACCGGGGAGCTGTTTTTT. Encoded protein: CASSESRGYTGELFF.

J is TRBJ1-5 and V is TRBV28, with D tentatively TRBD1 (5 bases). V lost 7 bases to trimming and J lost 0 bases, with 10 bases between them. Germline V lookup: CDR1 MDHEN, CDR2 SYDVKM. This CDR3 region has 14 residues. Written as DNA, the CDR3 is TGTGCCAGCATCAGGGCCTATAGCAATCAGCCCCAGCATTTT. Translating it yields CASIRAYSNQPQHF.

The chain recombines TRBV24-1 with TRBJ1-2; perhaps TRBD1 as D (6 bases). Looked up from germline, CDR1 is KGHDR and CDR2 is SFDVKD. The CDR3 contains 13 residues. The V gene lost 5 bases and the J gene lost 4 bases, with 10 bases spanning the gap. CDR3 sequence (DNA): TGTGCCACCAGTGGATTGACAGGCTATGGCTACACCTTC. Encoded protein: CATSGLTGYGYTF.

The rearrangement uses TRBV28 and TRBJ1-5; D uncertain. The CDR3 has 16 residues. Looked up from germline, CDR1 is MDHEN and CDR2 is SYDVKM. V was clipped by 8 bases and J by 0 bases, with 17 bases between them. The chain's CDR3 is CASPPMGHYSNQPQHF. The CDR3 DNA reads TGTGCCAGCCCTCCTATGGGCCATTATAGCAATCAGCCCCAGCATTTT.

The J gene is TRBJ1-3, the V gene TRBV27, with TRBD1 matching over 9 bases. After removal of 8 bases from V and 0 bases from J, the junction contained 2 bases not matched to a gene. The CDR3 spans 14 residues. CDR1 is MNHEY and CDR2 is SMNVEV in the germline V gene (reference sequence). Here the CDR3 reads CASGTGNSGNTIYF. CDR3 coding DNA: TGTGCCAGCGGGACAGGGAACTCTGGAAACACCATATATTTT.

The CDR3 nucleotides read TGTGCCAGCAGTGGGGGGACAGGGCCCACCGGGGAGCTGTTTTTT. It encodes CASSGGTGPTGELFF. V usage is TRBV28 and J usage is TRBJ2-2; 9 nucleotides match TRBD1. With V trimmed by 5 bases and J by 4 bases, 5 bases remained unmatched. The CDR3 is 15 residues long. Looked up from germline, CDR1 is MDHEN and CDR2 is SYDVKM.

This clone was observed a single time. The chain couples TRBV28 to TRBJ1-1, with 7 bases aligning to TRBD1. The CDR3 covers 16 residues. CDR1 and CDR2 (germline): MDHEN, SYDVKM. Trimming removed 8 bases from V and 5 bases from J; junction bases left unmatched: 17. The CDR3 sequence is CASVGPGRGRWTEAFF. CDR3 nucleotides: TGTGCCAGCGTCGGCCCCGGAAGGGGGCGGTGGACTGAAGCTTTCTTT.